One sample yielded the 9 T cell receptor beta chains listed below, sequenced in a study of blood T cell repertoires in COVID-19. Profiled with immunoSEQ multiplex PCR; TCRdb holds only in-frame clones, not every one. The sample lists around 100,000 clones, about four fifths occurring once. The sample was peripheral blood. The source of these receptors is a human donor in a cohort sampled during active COVID-19.

The chain links TRBV6-2 or TRBV6-3 to TRBJ1-3; D is unclear. CDR1 and CDR2 (germline): MNHEY, SVGEGT. This CDR3 has 14 residues. Trimming stripped 3 bases from V and 1 base from J, with 7 bases between. The CDR3 nucleotides read TGTGCCAGCAGTTATTCACAGTCTGGAAACACCATATATTTT. Protein sequence: CASSYSQSGNTIYF.

The rearrangement uses TRBV19 and TRBJ1-4; D is ambiguous. The germline V and J ends were trimmed by 6 bases and 4 bases, with 12 bases remaining between them. The CDR3 totals 14 residues. Germline lookup yields CDR1 LNHDA and CDR2 SQIVND (reference sequence). This CDR3 is CASRAAASNEKLFF. CDR3 bases: TGTGCCAGTAGAGCGGCAGCAAGTAATGAAAAACTGTTTTTT.

The rearrangement joins TRBV11-2 to TRBJ1-1, with D unresolved. Germline lookup yields CDR1 SGHAT and CDR2 FQNNGV. With 4 bases removed from V and 5 bases from J, the gap between germline ends came to 11 bases. This CDR3 has 13 residues. CDR3 in DNA: TGTGCCAGCAGCTACACAGATGGGACTGAAGCTTTCTTT. This encodes CASSYTDGTEAFF.

The chain carries TRBV6-5 and TRBJ1-1; the D is unclear. The CDR3 is made up of 12 amino acids. V lost 6 bases, J lost 5 bases, and 10 bases lay in between. In germline, CDR1 is MNHEY, CDR2 SVGAGI. CDR3 DNA: TGTGCCAGCAGACTCCCCGGGACTGAAGCTTTCTTT. It translates to CASRLPGTEAFF.

The genes are TRBV2 and TRBJ1-5; possible D gene TRBD1, 5 bases. The CDR3 has 15 residues. CDR1 and CDR2 (germline): SNHLY, FYNNEI. Trimming took off 4 bases at V and 0 bases at J, with 10 bases between the two ends. The CDR3 reads CASSAGGSSNQPQHF. The CDR3 nucleotides read TGTGCCAGCAGTGCGGGGGGTAGTAGCAATCAGCCCCAGCATTTT.

The rearrangement links TRBV11-2 to TRBJ1-1, with TRBD1 as a possible D gene (5 bases). Trimming left V 6 bases short and J 1 base short, with 12 bases between. There are 14 residues in the CDR3. Germline CDR1 is SGHAT and CDR2 is FQNNGV. The CDR3 here is CASSRGTANTEAFF. The CDR3 DNA reads as TGTGCCAGCAGTAGGGGCACCGCGAACACTGAAGCTTTCTTT.

This clone was found many times. The V and J genes are TRBV6-5 and TRBJ1-6, with a weak D call TRBD1 (6 bases). V dropped 6 bases and J dropped 7 bases, with 13 bases sitting between them. The germline V gene has CDR1 MNHEY and CDR2 SVGAGI. CDR3 size: 14 residues. The CDR3 nucleotides read TGTGCCAGCAGCCTACAGGGTCTGAATTCACCCCTCCACTTT. Translation: CASSLQGLNSPLHF.

This chain's CDR3 is CASSPTTSVADTQYF. The CDR3 DNA reads TGTGCCAGCAGTCCTACGACTAGCGTAGCAGATACGCAGTATTTT. This chain links TRBV3-1 (or the pseudogene TRBV3-2) with TRBJ2-3; 8 bases fit TRBD2. The CDR3 is 15 amino acids. Losses at the gene ends were 6 bases for V and 4 bases for J; bases not matched to a gene: 9. Per the germline V gene, CDR1 is LGHDT and CDR2 is YNNKEL (reference sequence).

The rearrangement uses TRBV19 and TRBJ2-1; TRBD2 aligns across 11 bases. Trimming removed 4 bases from V and 0 bases from J; junction bases left unmatched: 2. The CDR3 has 16 residues. The germline CDR1 and CDR2 sequences are LNHDA and SQIVND (reference sequence). CDR3 region: CASSSTSGGSYNEQFF. CDR3 bases: TGTGCCAGTAGTAGCACTAGCGGGGGCTCCTACAATGAGCAGTTCTTC.